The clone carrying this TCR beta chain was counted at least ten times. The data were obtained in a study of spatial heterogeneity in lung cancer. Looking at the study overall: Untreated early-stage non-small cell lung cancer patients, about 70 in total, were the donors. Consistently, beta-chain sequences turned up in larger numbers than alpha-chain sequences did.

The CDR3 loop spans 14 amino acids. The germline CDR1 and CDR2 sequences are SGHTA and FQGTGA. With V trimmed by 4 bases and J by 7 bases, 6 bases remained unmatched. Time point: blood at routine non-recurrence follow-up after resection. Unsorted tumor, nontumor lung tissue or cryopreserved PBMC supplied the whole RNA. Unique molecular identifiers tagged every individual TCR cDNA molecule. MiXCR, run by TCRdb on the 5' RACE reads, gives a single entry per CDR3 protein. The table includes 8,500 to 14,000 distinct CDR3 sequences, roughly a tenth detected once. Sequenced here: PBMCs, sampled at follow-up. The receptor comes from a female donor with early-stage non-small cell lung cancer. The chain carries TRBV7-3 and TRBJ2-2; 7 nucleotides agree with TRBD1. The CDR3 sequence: CASSSTDRDGELFF. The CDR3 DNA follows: TGTGCCAGCAGCTCAACTGACAGGGACGGGGAGCTGTTTTTT.